The 28 T cell receptor beta chains reported below all come from one sample, sequenced in a study of Graves' ophthalmopathy and Graves' hyperthyroidism. RNA served as the template for amplifying TCR beta CDR3 regions. HTBI primers primed a first-round RT-PCR, and a second-round multiplex PCR followed. TCRdb recomputed calls from the multiplex PCR reads with MiXCR, one row per CDR3 protein. Of approximately 160,000 distinct CDR3 sequences listed, roughly two fifths were seen once; the top ten hold over 7%. Specimen: peripheral blood. These receptors came from a man aged 25-45 years with Graves' ophthalmopathy.

The J gene is TRBJ2-7, the V gene TRBV12-3 or TRBV12-4; 10 bases are a match to TRBD1. V gave up 6 bases and J gave up 4 bases; unmatched junction bases: 9. CDR3 length: 15 amino acids. The CDR3 DNA reads TGTGCCAGCAGCCCCGGGACAGGGGTTGGATACGAGCAGTACTTC. Its protein product is CASSPGTGVGYEQYF.

This clonotype was seen ten or more times. V usage is TRBV11-2 and J usage is TRBJ1-6; 7 bases map to TRBD1. The CDR3 length is 16 residues. The V gene's germline CDR1 is SGHAT and CDR2 FQNNGV. Trimming at V came to 5 bases and at J to 6 bases, leaving 10 bases not matched to a gene. As DNA, the CDR3 is TGTGCCAGCAGCCCACTGGACCGGGACAGTAATTCACCCCTCCACTTT. It specifies CASSPLDRDSNSPLHF.

This clonotype has ten or more counts. V is TRBV4-2 and J is TRBJ2-7; no firm D call. Trimming took 0 bases from V and 3 from J, leaving 12 bases between them. This CDR3 is built from 15 residues. The V gene's germline CDR1 is LGHNA and CDR2 YNFKEQ. The CDR3 here is CASSQERRLNYEQYF. The CDR3 DNA follows: TGTGCCAGCAGCCAAGAAAGGCGGTTAAACTACGAGCAGTACTTC.

The chain uses TRBV12-3 or TRBV12-4 and TRBJ2-7; perhaps TRBD2 as D (6 bases). Trimming cost V 3 bases and J 1 base, with 22 bases left between them. The CDR3 totals 18 residues. The CDR3 sequence is CASSFGRFREGRSYEQYF. As DNA, the CDR3 is TGTGCCAGCAGTTTCGGAAGGTTCCGGGAAGGGAGGTCCTACGAGCAGTACTTC.

This clonotype was recorded many times. The chain uses TRBV7-3 and TRBJ2-2, with D possibly matching TRBD2 (6 bases). The V end was cut by 1 base, the J end by 1 base, with 10 bases between. Germline V gene sequence: CDR1 SGHTA, CDR2 FQGTGA. CDR3 length equals 16 residues. The CDR3 spells CASSLMGSGNTGELFF. Written as DNA, the CDR3 is TGTGCCAGCAGCTTAATGGGTAGCGGGAACACCGGGGAGCTGTTTTTT.

The rearrangement joins TRBV6-4 to TRBJ1-5; D gene uncertain. Trimming removed 6 bases at V and 0 bases at J, with 18 bases between. This CDR3 contains 17 residues. Germline loops: CDR1 MRHNA, CDR2 SNTAGT. The CDR3 is CASSDLPDGNSNQPQHF. The CDR3 DNA follows: TGTGCCAGCAGCGACCTGCCGGACGGAAATAGCAATCAGCCCCAGCATTTT.

This clonotype showed up many times. The CDR3 protein is CASRASSYEQYF. Written as DNA, the CDR3 is TGTGCCAGCAGAGCCTCGTCCTACGAGCAGTACTTC. The genes are TRBV12-3 or TRBV12-4 and TRBJ2-7; D gene unclear. CDR3 length: 12 amino acids. Trimming left V 6 bases short and J 1 base short, with 7 bases between.

At least ten counts were recorded for this clonotype. The genes are TRBV7-2 and TRBJ2-4, with 8 nucleotides matching TRBD1. The CDR3 runs 16 residues. Germline loops: CDR1 SGHTA, CDR2 FQGNSA. The J segment lost 1 base and the V segment lost 5 bases, leaving 7 bases of the junction unmatched. CDR3 amino acids: CASSPGQGLAKNIQYF. As DNA, the CDR3 is TGTGCCAGCAGCCCTGGACAGGGTCTTGCCAAAAACATTCAGTACTTC.

This clonotype showed up many times. The V call is TRBV6-1, the J call TRBJ2-5, with TRBD1 as a possible D gene (5 bases). There are 11 residues in the CDR3. The V and J ends lost 8 bases and 3 bases respectively, with 7 bases between them. The germline gives CDR1 MNHNS, CDR2 SASEGT. DNA for the CDR3: TGTGCCAGCGCAGGGAAAGAGACCCAGTACTTC. Amino acids: CASAGKETQYF.

The chain recombines TRBV12-3 or TRBV12-4 with TRBJ1-1; 7 bases agree with TRBD1. The CDR3 contains 14 residues. J gave up 5 bases and V 6 bases, and 9 bases lay outside the gene matches. Here the CDR3 reads CASSRQGGGTEAFF. CDR3 DNA sequence: TGTGCCAGCAGCCGACAGGGTGGAGGGACTGAAGCTTTCTTT.

This clonotype has ten or more counts. V and J are TRBV7-3 and TRBJ2-5; TRBD2 agrees at 7 bases. Germline V gene data show CDR1 as SGHTA and CDR2 as FQGTGA. The V segment lost 4 bases and the J segment 5 bases; nucleotides outside the gene matches: 10. The CDR3 spans 15 residues. The CDR3 sequence is CASSSSGAGVETQYF. CDR3 in DNA: TGTGCCAGCAGCTCCAGCGGGGCGGGAGTGGAGACCCAGTACTTC.

This clonotype has at least ten counts. The chain couples TRBV20-1 to TRBJ2-7; TRBD1 agrees at 9 bases. Germline CDR1 and CDR2: DFQATT and SNEGSKA (reference sequence). V was clipped by 5 bases and J by 5 bases; unmatched bases: 7. The CDR3 loop spans 13 amino acids. CDR3 protein: CSAEVGTGHEQYF. The CDR3 nucleotides read TGCAGTGCTGAGGTTGGGACAGGGCACGAGCAGTACTTC.

At least ten counts were recorded for this clonotype. The chain uses TRBV29-1 and TRBJ2-7, with D perhaps TRBD1 (5 bases). Trimming removed 7 bases from V and 6 bases from J, with 16 bases in between. The germline V gene encodes CDR1 SQVTM and CDR2 ANQGSEA. This CDR3 comprises 12 residues. The CDR3 spells CSAGLGVGEQYF. DNA of the CDR3: TGCAGCGCTGGGCTAGGGGTTGGCGAGCAGTACTTC.

The chain carries TRBV4-2 and TRBJ1-6; no clear D. V was cut by 1 base and J by 10 bases, with 14 bases left in between. Germline CDR1 LGHNA, CDR2 YNFKEQ. CDR3 length: 15 amino acids. The CDR3 DNA reads TGTGCCAGCAGCCAAGTAGATTCAACAGCCTCACCCCTCCACTTT. Amino acid sequence: CASSQVDSTASPLHF.

This clonotype was seen ten or more times. This chain joins TRBV9 and TRBJ1-2; 7 bases agree with TRBD1. The V and J ends lost 4 bases and 7 bases, in that order; junction bases with no gene match: 13. CDR3 size: 15 residues. The V gene's germline CDR1 is SGDLS and CDR2 YYNGEE. CDR3 DNA sequence: TGTGCCAGCAGCTTCTCGACAGGGAGCTACTCTGGCTACACCTTC. Amino acids: CASSFSTGSYSGYTF.

At least ten counts were recorded for this clonotype. The chain links TRBV20-1 to TRBJ2-7; TRBD1 might be the D (6 bases). V was shortened by 5 bases and J by 2 bases, with 19 bases between the two germline ends. Per germline, CDR1 DFQATT and CDR2 SNEGSKA (reference sequence). The CDR3 spans 15 residues. As DNA, the CDR3 is TGCAGTGCTTTAAACACCGACAGGAGAGCCTACGAGCAGTACTTC. This encodes CSALNTDRRAYEQYF.

This clonotype was seen repeatedly, ten times or more. V gene TRBV20-1 combines with J gene TRBJ2-7, with 11 bases aligning to TRBD2. Germline V CDR1 and CDR2: DFQATT, SNEGSKA (reference sequence). Unmatched junction bases numbered 3, after V lost 2 bases and J lost 6 bases. This CDR3 spans 13 amino acids. This CDR3 is CSARQLAGVEQYF. The CDR3 region has the DNA TGCAGTGCTAGACAACTAGCGGGAGTCGAGCAGTACTTC.

V gene TRBV6-1 combines with J gene TRBJ1-1; no definite D call. The CDR3 has 15 amino acids. V was clipped by 4 bases and J by 0 bases, with 12 bases between them. The germline gives CDR1 MNHNS, CDR2 SASEGT. The CDR3 protein is CASSAHTIMNTEAFF. CDR3 bases: TGTGCCAGCAGTGCGCATACCATCATGAACACTGAAGCTTTCTTT.

This clonotype was counted at least ten times. This chain uses TRBV7-2 with TRBJ1-2; 9 bases are a match to TRBD1. The CDR3 extends over 13 amino acids. Germline V gene lookup returns CDR1 SGHTA and CDR2 FQGNSA. The V segment lost 5 bases and the J segment 5 bases; nucleotides outside the gene matches: 3. Here the CDR3 DNA reads TGTGCCAGCAGCATCGACAGGGGGTATGGCTACACCTTC. It codes for CASSIDRGYGYTF.

This clonotype was counted at least ten times. The chain is built from TRBV10-3 and TRBJ2-5, with 10 bases lining up with TRBD2. J was trimmed by 5 bases and V by 11 bases; bases with no gene match: 11. The CDR3 extends over 14 amino acids. From germline, CDR1 is ENHRY and CDR2 SYGVKD. DNA of the CDR3: TGTGCCGTTGACTCTAGCGGGAGAGGGGAGACCCAGTACTTC. Encoded protein: CAVDSSGRGETQYF.

This chain links TRBV20-1 with TRBJ2-7; D unresolved. V lost 4 bases, J lost 2 bases, and 9 bases lay in between. The germline CDR1 and CDR2 sequences are DFQATT and SNEGSKA (reference sequence). The CDR3 consists of 12 residues. CDR3 amino acids: CSATRTAYEQYF. The DNA for the CDR3 is TGCAGTGCTACCAGGACCGCCTACGAGCAGTACTTC.

The chain has TRBV28 and TRBJ2-5; 12 nucleotides line up with TRBD1. The CDR3 sequence is 14 residues long. Germline V gene lookup returns CDR1 MDHEN and CDR2 SYDVKM. The J segment lost 4 bases and the V segment lost 6 bases, leaving 3 bases of the junction unmatched. For the CDR3, the DNA is TGTGCCAGCAGGTGGGACAGGGGGCGAGAGACCCAGTACTTC. Amino acids: CASRWDRGRETQYF.

The chain links TRBV12-3 or TRBV12-4 to TRBJ2-5; TRBD2 is a possible D gene (5 bases). V was cut by 2 bases and J by 2 bases, with 9 bases left in between. CDR3 length: 14 amino acids. The CDR3 DNA reads as TGTGCCAGCAGTTTAAATCCGGGGCAAGAGACCCAGTACTTC. This translates into CASSLNPGQETQYF.

This clonotype has ten or more counts. V usage is TRBV28 and J usage is TRBJ1-5; 9 bases map to TRBD1. V shed 7 bases, J shed 3 bases, and the junction held 16 bases outside the gene matches. The CDR3 length is 18 residues. Germline CDR1 MDHEN, CDR2 SYDVKM. The CDR3: CASTIREFRDRVNQPQHF. DNA of the CDR3: TGTGCCAGCACCATTAGAGAATTCCGGGACAGGGTCAATCAGCCCCAGCATTTT.

This chain links TRBV6-2 or TRBV6-3 with TRBJ2-7; D unclear. Germline assignment: CDR1 MNHEY and CDR2 SVGEGT. V was clipped by 5 bases and J by 3 bases, with 14 bases between them. This CDR3 has 14 amino acids. The CDR3 nucleotides are TGTGCCAGCAGTCTACCGGACGGTAACTACGAGCAGTACTTC. It codes for CASSLPDGNYEQYF.

This clonotype has more than one count but fewer than ten. V usage is TRBV7-8 and J usage is TRBJ1-5, with D perhaps matching TRBD1 (5 bases). Germline-derived CDR1 and CDR2 are SGHVS and FQNEAQ. The CDR3 contains 13 residues. Trimming left V 4 bases short and J 5 bases short, with 9 bases between. The CDR3: CASSSGGYQPQHF. The CDR3 DNA reads TGTGCCAGCAGCTCGGGGGGGTATCAGCCCCAGCATTTT. Full variable domain (missing parts from reference TRBV7-8 and TRBJ1-5): GAGVSQSPRYKVAKRGQDVALRCDPISGHVSLFWYQQALGQGPEFLTYFQNEAQLDKSGLPSDRFFAERPEGSVSTLKIQRTQQEDSAVYLCASSSGGYQPQHFGDGTRLSIL.

V gene TRBV6-2 or TRBV6-3 combines with J gene TRBJ2-7; D not certain. Germline V CDR1 and CDR2: MNHEY, SVGEGT. V lost 5 bases to trimming and J lost 0 bases, with 23 bases between them. This CDR3 has 18 amino acids. Here the CDR3 DNA reads TGTGCCAGCAGTCGGTTTCCGTCGGCGCGAAAGTTCTCCTACGAGCAGTACTTC. Translating it yields CASSRFPSARKFSYEQYF.

The J gene is TRBJ1-5, the V gene TRBV5-1; D possibly corresponds to TRBD1 (5 bases). The ends were cut back, 1 base at V and 7 bases at J, with 12 bases in the middle. Germline V lookup: CDR1 SGHRS, CDR2 YFSETQ. The CDR3 spans 14 residues. The chain's CDR3 is CASSLSGEGQPQHF. CDR3 DNA: TGCGCCAGCAGCTTGTCGGGGGAGGGCCAGCCCCAGCATTTT.